Each of the 3 T cell receptor beta chains below was sequenced from the same sample in a study of T cell responses to AZD1222 COVID-19 vaccine. Generated by immunoSEQ multiplex PCR, the TCRdb table keeps only in-frame clones and is missing some. The sample consists of some 200,000 clones, about nine tenths of them appearing once. Source: peripheral blood, taken 28 days after the second AZD1222 dose. The receptors derive from an adult who received the AZD1222 COVID-19 vaccine.

Concerning this clone itself: The same CDR3 arises from other DNA sequences in this sample as well. The chain is built from TRBV4-1 and TRBJ2-3; no clear D. From germline, CDR1 is MGHRA and CDR2 YSYEKL. The V end lost 8 bases, the J end lost 0 bases, and 12 bases lay between the germline ends. CDR3 length: 14 amino acids. The CDR3 reads CASSLGPSTDTQYF. DNA of the CDR3: TGCGCCAGCTCCTTAGGTCCAAGCACAGATACGCAGTATTTT.

The chain couples TRBV19 to TRBJ1-3; D not resolved. Germline CDR1 and CDR2: LNHDA and SQIVND (reference sequence). The CDR3 covers 16 residues. Between the trimmed V and J ends, which lost 3 bases and 0 bases, there was a span of 12 bases. The chain's CDR3 is CASSIGTSVSGNTIYF. The CDR3 nucleotides are TGTGCCAGTAGTATTGGAACCTCGGTCTCTGGAAACACCATATATTTT. Full variable domain (rest looked up from reference TRBV19 and TRBJ1-3): DGGITQSPKYLFRKEGQNVTLSCEQNLNHDAMYWYRQDPGQGLRLIYYSQIVNDFQKGDIAEGYSVSREKKESFPLTVTSAQKNPTAFYLCASSIGTSVSGNTIYFGEGSWLTVV.

The DNA for the CDR3 is TGTGCCTGGAACCGGGGAGCGGACACTGAAGCTTTCTTT. Amino acid sequence: CAWNRGADTEAFF. The chain is built from TRBV30 and TRBJ1-1; D not certain. Germline V CDR1 and CDR2: GTSNPN, SVGIG (reference sequence). CDR3 size: 13 residues. The V and J ends lost 4 bases and 3 bases respectively, with 12 bases between them.